A selection of T cell receptor beta chains follows, all from one sample in a study of PD-1 blockade in classical Hodgkin lymphoma. The protocol was immunoSEQ multiplex PCR, while the TCRdb copy is restricted to in-frame clones and leaves out a portion. The sample records about 41,000 clones, around three quarters being singletons. The specimen was peripheral blood mononuclear cells (PBMCs), collected at baseline. The receptors originated from a human donor with classical Hodgkin lymphoma. Each CDR3 is given with its conserved first and last residue. The D gene is left open where the match is weak. Clone size is stated in some rows and not others, as once, few, many or a class when expanded.

D gene	V gene	J gene	clone size	CDR3 DNA	CDR3 protein
NA	TRBV5-1	TRBJ2-3	NA	TGCGCCAGCAGCTCCGCCGGGAATGGGGCAGATACGCAGTATTTT	CASSSAGNGADTQYF
NA	TRBV21-1	TRBJ2-1	NA	TGTGCCAGCAGCAAAGCTTGGGGCGATTCATACAATGAGCAGTTCTTC	CASSKAWGDSYNEQFF
TRBD1	TRBV5-1	TRBJ1-6	once	TGCGCCAGCAGCTTGGGACAGGGTTCACCCCTCCACTTT	CASSLGQGSPLHF
NA	TRBV30	TRBJ1-2	NA	TGTGCCTGGAAAAACCCTGATCGTTGGTATGGCTACACCTTC	CAWKNPDRWYGYTF
TRBD1	TRBV6-5	TRBJ1-2	NA	TGTGCCAGCAGTTCCGGACAGGCCCCTCAAAGTCATGGCTACACCTTC	CASSSGQAPQSHGYTF
NA	TRBV6-5	TRBJ1-2	NA	TGTGCCAGCAGTTACTACAGGGACTTCTATGGCTACACCTTC	CASSYYRDFYGYTF
NA	TRBV21-1	TRBJ2-6	NA	TGTGCCAGCAGCAAAGAAAGGACGGGGCCTCCCTCGGGGGGTGGGGCCAACGTCCTGACTTTC	CASSKERTGPPSGGGANVLTF
NA	TRBV28	TRBJ2-2	NA	TGTGCCAGCAGCCTACCCCGGGACACCGGGGAGCTGTTTTTT	CASSLPRDTGELFF
NA	TRBV30	TRBJ1-6	NA	TGTGCCTGGGTAGACACCAATAATTCACCCCTCCACTTT	CAWVDTNNSPLHF
NA	TRBV27	TRBJ2-1	NA	TGTGCCAGCAGTACTCCGGGAAGCTCCTACAATGAGCAGTTCTTC	CASSTPGSSYNEQFF
NA	TRBV9	TRBJ1-1	NA	TGTGCCAGCACCCCTTTGGGGACGCTGAACACTGAAGCTTTCTTT	CASTPLGTLNTEAFF
NA	TRBV7-3	TRBJ2-5	NA	TGTGCCAGCAGCTTAATTGGAGGGGGAGAGACCCAGTACTTC	CASSLIGGGETQYF
NA	TRBV27	TRBJ1-2	NA	TGTGCCAGCAGTTTATACCAGGGGAGGGCAGATGGCTACACCTTC	CASSLYQGRADGYTF
NA	TRBV9	TRBJ1-2	NA	TGTGCCAGCAGCGTAGACACAGGGCGTGGCTACACCTTC	CASSVDTGRGYTF
NA	TRBV30	TRBJ1-4	NA	TGTGCCTGGAGTGGCGCCGGTGGACTGAGTAATGAAAAACTGTTTTTT	CAWSGAGGLSNEKLFF
NA	TRBV7-9	TRBJ1-2	NA	TGTGCCAGCAGCTTAGCGCAGGGATGGTATGGCTACACCTTC	CASSLAQGWYGYTF
NA	TRBV11-3	TRBJ2-5	NA	TGTGCCAGCAGCTTCGGCTCGGGGGCAAGTGAGACCCAGTACTTC	CASSFGSGASETQYF
TRBD1	TRBV7-8	TRBJ2-3	NA	TGTGCCAGCAGCTTAATCTCATACACCGGGACAGGGAAAGATACGCAGTATTTT	CASSLISYTGTGKDTQYF
NA	TRBV11-2	TRBJ2-4	NA	TGTGCCAGCAGCTCCCGACAGTTCGGAAACATTCAGTACTTC	CASSSRQFGNIQYF
TRBD2	TRBV19	TRBJ2-1	NA	TGTGCCAGTAGTCCCCAACTAGCGGGAGGATATGAGCAGTTCTTC	CASSPQLAGGYEQFF
NA	TRBV5-1	TRBJ1-5	NA	TGCGCCAGCAGCTTGGCCATAGGTCAGCCCCAGCATTTT	CASSLAIGQPQHF
TRBD1	TRBV28	TRBJ1-3	NA	TGTGCCAGCAGTGCCCCCGGGACAGCTGGAAACACCATATATTTT	CASSAPGTAGNTIYF
NA	TRBV4-3	TRBJ2-1	NA	TGCGCCAGCAGTTGGGGGGTTTACAATGAGCAGTTCTTC	CASSWGVYNEQFF
NA	TRBV5-3	TRBJ1-3	NA	TGTGCCAGCAGCGCAGAGGGCTCTGGAAACACCATATATTTT	CASSAEGSGNTIYF
NA	TRBV6-1	TRBJ1-2	NA	TGTGCCAGCAGTGAAAAGGGGACCAGCTATGGCTACACCTTC	CASSEKGTSYGYTF
NA	TRBV18	TRBJ1-6	few	TGTGCCAGCTCAACGACGACAGATTCACCCCTCCACTTT	CASSTTTDSPLHF
TRBD1	TRBV30	TRBJ1-5	few	TGTGCCTGGAGTGTAGCACAGGGGAATCAGCCCCAGCATTTT	CAWSVAQGNQPQHF
NA	TRBV7-9	TRBJ2-5	NA	TGTGCCAGCAGCTTCCCGGGACTTCAAGAGACCCAGTACTTC	CASSFPGLQETQYF
NA	TRBV7-3	TRBJ2-2	NA	TGTGCCAGCAGCTTAAGGGCCTTAAGCGAGCGTTCCGGGGAGCTGTTTTTT	CASSLRALSERSGELFF
NA	TRBV29-1	TRBJ2-1	few	TGCAGCCAAACGGGGGGCCTTACCAATGAGCAGTTCTTC	CSQTGGLTNEQFF
NA	TRBV6-5	TRBJ1-1	NA	TGTGCCAGCAGCTTAACAGGGATGGGCACTGAAGCTTTCTTT	CASSLTGMGTEAFF
TRBD1	TRBV4-1	TRBJ1-2	once	TGCGCCAGCAGCCCCTCACAGGGGGCGGGCTATGGCTACACCTTC	CASSPSQGAGYGYTF
NA	TRBV29-1	TRBJ2-1	NA	TGCAGCCAAAGTCCCGACAGTATGAACAATGAGCAGTTCTTC	CSQSPDSMNNEQFF
NA	TRBV6-4	TRBJ1-1	NA	TGTGCCAGCAGTGCCACTATAAGGAACACTGAAGCTTTCTTT	CASSATIRNTEAFF
NA	TRBV19	TRBJ1-3	NA	TGTGCCAGTAGTACCGGGACCTTCTCTGGAAACACCATATATTTT	CASSTGTFSGNTIYF
TRBD1	TRBV7-9	TRBJ2-7	NA	TGTGCCAGCAGCTTTAGTGTGGGACAGGGCTACGAGCAGTACTTC	CASSFSVGQGYEQYF
TRBD1	TRBV5-5	TRBJ1-5	NA	TGTGCCAGCAGCTTGGCCTCGTCAGGGGGCGGGCAGCCCCAGCATTTT	CASSLASSGGGQPQHF
TRBD2	TRBV27	TRBJ2-1	NA	TGTGCCAGCAGTTCCTTAACTAGCGGGAGCATCTATGAGCAGTTCTTC	CASSSLTSGSIYEQFF
NA	TRBV6-6	TRBJ1-2	NA	TGTGCCAGCAGCCTCGGACACGAGGGCTACACCTTC	CASSLGHEGYTF
NA	TRBV7-9	TRBJ2-2	NA	TGTGCCAGCAGCCCTAGCGAAACCGGGGAGCTGTTTTTT	CASSPSETGELFF
NA	TRBV25-1	TRBJ2-7	NA	TGTGCCAGCAGTGAACATACCTACGAGCAGTACTTC	CASSEHTYEQYF
NA	TRBV4-2	TRBJ2-2	few	TGTGCCAGCAGCCCGGTTGTCGGGGTGGTTCCCGGGGAGCTGTTTTTT	CASSPVVGVVPGELFF